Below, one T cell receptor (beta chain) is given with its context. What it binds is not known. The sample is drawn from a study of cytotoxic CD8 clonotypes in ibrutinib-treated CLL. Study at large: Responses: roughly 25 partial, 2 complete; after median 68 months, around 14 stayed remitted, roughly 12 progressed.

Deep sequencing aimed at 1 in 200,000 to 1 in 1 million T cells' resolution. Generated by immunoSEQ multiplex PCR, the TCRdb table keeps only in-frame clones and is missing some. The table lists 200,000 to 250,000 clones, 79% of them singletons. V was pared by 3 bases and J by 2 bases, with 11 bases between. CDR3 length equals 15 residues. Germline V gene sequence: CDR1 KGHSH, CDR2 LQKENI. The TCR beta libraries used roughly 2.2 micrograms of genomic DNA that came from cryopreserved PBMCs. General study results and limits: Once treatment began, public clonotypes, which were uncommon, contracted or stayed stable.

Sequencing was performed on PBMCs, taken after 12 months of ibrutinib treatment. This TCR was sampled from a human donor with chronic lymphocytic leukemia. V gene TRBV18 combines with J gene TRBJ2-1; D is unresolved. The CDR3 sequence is CASSPGSGTYNEQFF. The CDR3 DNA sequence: TGTGCCAGCTCACCGGGAAGTGGCACCTACAATGAGCAGTTCTTC.